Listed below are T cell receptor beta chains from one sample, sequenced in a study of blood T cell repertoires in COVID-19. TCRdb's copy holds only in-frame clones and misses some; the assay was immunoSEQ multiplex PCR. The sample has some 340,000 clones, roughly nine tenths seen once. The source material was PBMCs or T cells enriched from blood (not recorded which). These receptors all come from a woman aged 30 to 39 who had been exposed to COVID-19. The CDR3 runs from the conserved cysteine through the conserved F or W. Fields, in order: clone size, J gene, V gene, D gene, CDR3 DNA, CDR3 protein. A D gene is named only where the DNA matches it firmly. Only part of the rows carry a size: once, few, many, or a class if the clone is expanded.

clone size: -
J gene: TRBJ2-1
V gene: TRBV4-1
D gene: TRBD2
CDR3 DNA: TGCGCCAGCAGCCCAAGGACTAGCGGAACCTGGGCAAGCCATGAGCAGTTCTTC
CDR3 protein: CASSPRTSGTWASHEQFF

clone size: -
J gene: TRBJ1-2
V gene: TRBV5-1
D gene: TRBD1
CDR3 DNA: TGCGCCAGCAGCTTGGTTTTCGGAGACAGGGGAAATCCTTATGGCTACACCTTC
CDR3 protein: CASSLVFGDRGNPYGYTF

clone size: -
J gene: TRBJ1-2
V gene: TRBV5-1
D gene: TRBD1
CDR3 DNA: TGCGCCAGCAGCTGGACAGGCGGTAAGGTGGACTATGGCTACACCTTC
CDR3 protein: CASSWTGGKVDYGYTF

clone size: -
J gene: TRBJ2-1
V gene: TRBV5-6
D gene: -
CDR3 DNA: TGTGCCAGCAGCTTGGACAGGGTCAATGAGCAGTTCTTC
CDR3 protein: CASSLDRVNEQFF

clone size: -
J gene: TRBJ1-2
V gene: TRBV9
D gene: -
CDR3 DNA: TGTGCCAGCAGCCTCCGAGACAGCCAAAACTATGGCTACACCTTC
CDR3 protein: CASSLRDSQNYGYTF

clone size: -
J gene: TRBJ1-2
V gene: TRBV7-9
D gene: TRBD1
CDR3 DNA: TGTGCCAGCAGCTTCGGACAGGGAGGGTTACCAGGCTACACCTTC
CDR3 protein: CASSFGQGGLPGYTF

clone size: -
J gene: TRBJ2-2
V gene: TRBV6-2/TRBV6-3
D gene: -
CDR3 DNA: TGTGCCAGCAGCCATTACAGGGCGAACACCGGGGAGCTGTTTTTT
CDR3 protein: CASSHYRANTGELFF

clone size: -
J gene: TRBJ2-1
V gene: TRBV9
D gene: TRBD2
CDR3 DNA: TGTGCCAGCAGCCCGACCCTAGCGGGGGCGTACAATGAGCAGTTCTTC
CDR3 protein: CASSPTLAGAYNEQFF

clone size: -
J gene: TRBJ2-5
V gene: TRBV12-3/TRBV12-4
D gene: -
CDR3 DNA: TGTGCCAGCAGGAAAAACACGCAAGAGACCCAGTACTTC
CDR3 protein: CASRKNTQETQYF

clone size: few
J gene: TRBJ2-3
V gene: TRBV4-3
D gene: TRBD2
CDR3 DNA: TGCGCCAGCAGCCCTTGGACTAGCAGTGGCACAGATACGCAGTATTTT
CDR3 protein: CASSPWTSSGTDTQYF

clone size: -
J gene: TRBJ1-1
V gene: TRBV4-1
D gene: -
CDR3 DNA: TGCGCCAGCAGCCAAGAGGAACTACAGGTGAACACTGAAGCTTTCTTT
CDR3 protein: CASSQEELQVNTEAFF

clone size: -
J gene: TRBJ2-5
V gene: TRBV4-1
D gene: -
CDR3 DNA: TGCGCCAGCAGCCCCCTGATAGGAGGGGGCCTCGGTAAAGAGACCCAGTACTTC
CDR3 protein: CASSPLIGGGLGKETQYF

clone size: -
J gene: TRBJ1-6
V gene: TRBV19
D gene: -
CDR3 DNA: TGTGCCAGTAGTTCCCAATTCTCCTATAATTCACCCCTCCACTTT
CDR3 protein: CASSSQFSYNSPLHF

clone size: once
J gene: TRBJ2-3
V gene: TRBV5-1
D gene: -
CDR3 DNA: TGCGCCAGCAGCTTGATCGGGGATACGCAGTATTTT
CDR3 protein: CASSLIGDTQYF

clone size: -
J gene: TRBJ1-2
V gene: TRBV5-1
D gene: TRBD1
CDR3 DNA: TGCGCCAGCAGCTTGGGGGACAGGGGTAACTATGGCTACACCTTC
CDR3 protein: CASSLGDRGNYGYTF

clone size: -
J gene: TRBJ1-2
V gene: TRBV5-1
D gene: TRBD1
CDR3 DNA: TGCGCCAGCAGGGGGACAGGTCTAATGGGTAAGAACGGCTACACCTTC
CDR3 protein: CASRGTGLMGKNGYTF

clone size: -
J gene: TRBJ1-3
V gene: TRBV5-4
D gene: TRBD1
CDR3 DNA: TGTGCCAGCAGCTGGACAGGGGGCGGCTCTGGAAACACCATATATTTT
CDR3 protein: CASSWTGGGSGNTIYF

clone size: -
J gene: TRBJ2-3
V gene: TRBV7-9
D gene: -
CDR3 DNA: TGTGCCAGCGGCGAGGCAGGGGGGAATACGCAGTATTTT
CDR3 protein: CASGEAGGNTQYF

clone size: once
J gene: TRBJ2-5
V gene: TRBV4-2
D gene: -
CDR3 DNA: TGTGCCAGCAGCCAAGATCGAGGGCAGCAAGAGACCCAGTACTTC
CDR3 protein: CASSQDRGQQETQYF

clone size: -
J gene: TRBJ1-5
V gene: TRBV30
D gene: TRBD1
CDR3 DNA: TGTGCCTGGAGTCCGGACAGGGATCAGCCCCAGCATTTT
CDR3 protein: CAWSPDRDQPQHF

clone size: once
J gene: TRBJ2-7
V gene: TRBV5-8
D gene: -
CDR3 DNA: TGTGCCAGCAGCCCCGGGCAGGGTCCGCAAGAGGACGAGCAGTACTTC
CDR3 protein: CASSPGQGPQEDEQYF

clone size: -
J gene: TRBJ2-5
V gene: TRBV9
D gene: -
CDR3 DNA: TGTGCCAGCAGCGTAGCCAGCGGACGGGGGGAGACCCAGTACTTC
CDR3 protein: CASSVASGRGETQYF

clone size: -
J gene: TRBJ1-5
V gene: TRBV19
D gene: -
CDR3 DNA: TGTGCCAGTAAGGGGTCCTGGGGCAATCAGCCCCAGCATTTT
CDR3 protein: CASKGSWGNQPQHF

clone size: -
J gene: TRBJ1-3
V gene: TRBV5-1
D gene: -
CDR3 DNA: TGCGCCAGCAGCTTGGGGGAGCACTCTGGAAACACCATATATTTT
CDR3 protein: CASSLGEHSGNTIYF

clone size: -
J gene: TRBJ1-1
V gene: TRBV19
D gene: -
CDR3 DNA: TGTGCCAGCTCAGACAGCGCGAACACTGAAGCTTTCTTT
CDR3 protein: CASSDSANTEAFF

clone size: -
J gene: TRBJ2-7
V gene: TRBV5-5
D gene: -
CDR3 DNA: TGTGCCACCACCCCGGGTGTGGACTCCTACGAGCAGTACTTC
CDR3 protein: CATTPGVDSYEQYF

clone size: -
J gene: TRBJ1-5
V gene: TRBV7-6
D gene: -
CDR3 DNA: TGTGCCAGCAGCCCCCGCCGCGACAACGATCAGCCCCAGCATTTT
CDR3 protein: CASSPRRDNDQPQHF

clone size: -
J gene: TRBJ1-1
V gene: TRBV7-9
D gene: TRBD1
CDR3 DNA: TGTGCCAGCAGAAGGGACAGACCGAACACTGAAGCTTTCTTT
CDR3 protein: CASRRDRPNTEAFF

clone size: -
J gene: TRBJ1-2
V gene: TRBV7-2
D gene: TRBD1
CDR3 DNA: TGTGCCAGCAGCTTGGACAGGGTGAATGGCTACACCTTC
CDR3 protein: CASSLDRVNGYTF

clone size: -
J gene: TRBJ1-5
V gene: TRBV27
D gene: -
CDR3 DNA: TGTGCCAGCGGGACGGAGGGTACCCAGCCCCAGCATTTT
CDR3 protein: CASGTEGTQPQHF

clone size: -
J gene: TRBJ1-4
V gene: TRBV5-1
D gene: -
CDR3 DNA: TGCGCCAGCAGCTCGGAGGGGCAATTCAGTGAAAAACTGTTTTTT
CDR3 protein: CASSSEGQFSEKLFF

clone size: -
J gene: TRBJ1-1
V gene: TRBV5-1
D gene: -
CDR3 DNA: TGCGCCAGCAGCCAAAGCCAGAACACTGAAGCTTTCTTT
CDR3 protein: CASSQSQNTEAFF

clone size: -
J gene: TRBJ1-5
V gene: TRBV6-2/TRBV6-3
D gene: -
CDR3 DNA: TGTGCCAGCACCCCAGGACAGTTCTTGAATCAGCCCCAGCATTTT
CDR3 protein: CASTPGQFLNQPQHF

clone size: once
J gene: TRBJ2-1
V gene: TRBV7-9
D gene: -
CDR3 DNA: TGTGCCAGCAGCCCGAGGACTTCCAACGGAGATGAGCAGTTCTTC
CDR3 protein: CASSPRTSNGDEQFF

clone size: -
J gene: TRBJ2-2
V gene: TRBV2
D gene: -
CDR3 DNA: TGTGCCAGCAGTGAACTAAGGGGTAGCTCCGGGGAGCTGTTTTTT
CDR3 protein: CASSELRGSSGELFF

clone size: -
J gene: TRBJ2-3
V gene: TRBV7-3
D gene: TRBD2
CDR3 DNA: TGTGCCAGCAGCTTAAGAGCGGGGGGGCGCACAGATACGCAGTATTTT
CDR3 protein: CASSLRAGGRTDTQYF

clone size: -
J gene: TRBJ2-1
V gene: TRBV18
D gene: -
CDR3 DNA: TGTGCCAGCTCCTTGAACTCCCGATCCTACAATGAGCAGTTCTTC
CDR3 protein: CASSLNSRSYNEQFF

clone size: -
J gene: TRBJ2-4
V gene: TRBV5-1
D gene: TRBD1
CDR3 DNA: TGCGCCAGCAGTCCTCTTGGGCAGGGGGTAAACATTCAGTACTTC
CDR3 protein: CASSPLGQGVNIQYF

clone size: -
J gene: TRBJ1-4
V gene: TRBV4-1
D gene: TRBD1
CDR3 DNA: TGCGCCAGCAGCCAAGGACAGGGGTACGGGAAACTGTTTTTT
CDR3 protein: CASSQGQGYGKLFF

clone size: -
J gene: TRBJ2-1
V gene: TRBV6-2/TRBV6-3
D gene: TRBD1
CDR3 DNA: TGTGCCAGCAGTAAATGGGACAGACTTAACAATGAGCAGTTCTTC
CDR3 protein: CASSKWDRLNNEQFF

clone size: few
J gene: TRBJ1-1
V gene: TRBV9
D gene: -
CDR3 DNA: TGTGCCAGCACCGGGGACATAAGGAACACTGAAGCTTTCTTT
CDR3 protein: CASTGDIRNTEAFF

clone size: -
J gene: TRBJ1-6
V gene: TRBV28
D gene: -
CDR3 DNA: TGTGCCAGCAGTCTTATAGACGGAGAAAATTCACCCCTCCACTTT
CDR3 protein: CASSLIDGENSPLHF

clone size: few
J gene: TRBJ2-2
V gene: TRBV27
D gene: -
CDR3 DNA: TGTGCCAGCAGTTTCCAGGGGGGATGGACCGGGGAGCTGTTTTTT
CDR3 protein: CASSFQGGWTGELFF

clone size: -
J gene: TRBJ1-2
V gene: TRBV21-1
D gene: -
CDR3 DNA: TGTGCCAGCAGCAAAGCTCCAGGGTCCGAGGGCTACACCTTC
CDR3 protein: CASSKAPGSEGYTF

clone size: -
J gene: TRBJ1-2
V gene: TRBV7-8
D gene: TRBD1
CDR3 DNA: TGTGCCAGCAGCTTCGACAGGGTCGGGGGCTACACCTTC
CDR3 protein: CASSFDRVGGYTF

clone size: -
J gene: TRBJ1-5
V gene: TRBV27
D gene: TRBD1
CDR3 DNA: TGTGCCAGCAGTTTCCTGGGACAGCTTCAGCCCCAGCATTTT
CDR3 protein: CASSFLGQLQPQHF

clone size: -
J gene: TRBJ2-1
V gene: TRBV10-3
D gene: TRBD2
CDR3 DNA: TGTGCCGCCCAAGGCGGGGGGGCCGTTAAAAATGAGCAGTTCTTC
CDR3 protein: CAAQGGGAVKNEQFF

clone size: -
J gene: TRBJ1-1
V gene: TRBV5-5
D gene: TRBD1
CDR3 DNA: TGTGCCAGCAGCTCCTTCGGACAGGTGAACACTGAAGCTTTCTTT
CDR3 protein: CASSSFGQVNTEAFF

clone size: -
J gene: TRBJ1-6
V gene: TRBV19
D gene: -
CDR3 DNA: TGTGCCAGTAGTATCGGTCCCATCGGGTCCCTCCACTTT
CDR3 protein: CASSIGPIGSLHF